The 2 T cell receptor beta chains below were found in one sample sequenced in a study of response to subunit inactivated influenza vaccine (dated by TCRdb to between 2017 and 2018). Receptor libraries were prepared by RT-PCR. Sequencing was performed on an Illumina HiSeq 2500. The public reads were reanalyzed by TCRdb: fastp trimming at Q25, MiXCR alignment, in-frame beta chains only. Rows merge per CDR3 protein into single entries with the most common DNA and genes. Here the sample has fewer than 750,000 distinct CDR3 sequences; around 15% occur a single time. Of the sample, roughly 10% falls within the top ten clones. Sample: PBMCs from blood, taken 11 to 12 days after vaccination. The receptors come from a man between 50 and 59 years old who received an inactivated influenza vaccine. Donor details come from another sample of the same person, matched by shared clones.

The V gene is TRBV20-1, the J gene TRBJ1-2; tentatively, D is TRBD1 (6 bases). V lost 3 bases and J 1 base, leaving 15 bases between the germline ends. This CDR3 has 15 residues. CDR1 and CDR2 from the germline V gene are DFQATT and SNEGSKA (reference sequence). The DNA for the CDR3 is TGCAGTGCTAGTCGGGCAGGGGCCCTTAACTATGGCTACACCTTC. Translation gives CSASRAGALNYGYTF.

The V and J genes are TRBV7-2 and TRBJ2-5; maybe TRBD1 (6 bases). CDR3 length equals 14 residues. The germline gives CDR1 SGHTA, CDR2 FQGNSA. Between the trimmed V and J ends, which lost 5 bases and 1 base, there was a span of 11 bases. The CDR3 reads CASSIGQSQETQYF. CDR3 nucleotide sequence: TGTGCCAGCAGCATAGGACAGAGCCAAGAGACCCAGTACTTC.